Below are 8 T cell receptor beta chains sequenced from a single sample in a study of response to subunit inactivated influenza vaccine. TCRdb independently ran MiXCR on the RT-PCR reads; one entry per CDR3 protein. Here the sample spans hundreds of thousands of distinct CDR3 sequences, 15% to 19% being singletons. The starting material was PBMCs from blood, obtained approximately 13 days after vaccination. These receptors were taken from a middle-aged man who received an inactivated influenza vaccine.

This rearrangement joins TRBV7-8 to TRBJ1-2; 8 nucleotides line up with TRBD1. The V segment lost 4 bases and the J segment 4 bases; nucleotides outside the gene matches: 8. Germline CDR1 is SGHVS and CDR2 is FQNEAQ. The CDR3 spans 15 residues. The CDR3 coding sequence is TGTGCCAGCAGCTCAAATGACAGGGGTATCTATGGCTACACCTTC. Protein: CASSSNDRGIYGYTF. Based on the CDR3 plus reference TRBV7-8 and TRBJ1-2, the full variable domain is GAGVSQSPRYKVAKRGQDVALRCDPISGHVSLFWYQQALGQGPEFLTYFQNEAQLDKSGLPSDRFFAERPEGSVSTLKIQRTQQEDSAVYLCASSSNDRGIYGYTFGSGTRLTVV.

This chain joins TRBV6-1 and TRBJ2-1, with 8 bases that match TRBD2. Trimming cost V 6 bases and J 7 bases; bases outside gene matches: 14. Germline CDR1 and CDR2: MNHNS and SASEGT. CDR3 length equals 16 residues. CDR3 DNA sequence: TGTGCCAGCAGGCCCGTCCTCGGGGGGGCGTGGAATGAGCAGTTCTTC. Protein: CASRPVLGGAWNEQFF.

The V and J genes are TRBV4-1 and TRBJ2-7; the match to TRBD1 covers 7 bases. The CDR3 consists of 14 residues. V gave up 4 bases and J gave up 3 bases; unmatched junction bases: 6. Looked up from germline, CDR1 is MGHRA and CDR2 is YSYEKL. CDR3 amino acids: CASSPFAGGYEQYF. Written as DNA, the CDR3 is TGCGCCAGCAGCCCTTTCGCAGGGGGCTACGAGCAGTACTTC.

This clonotype has just a few counts. The rearrangement joins TRBV12-3 or TRBV12-4 to TRBJ2-5; 13 bases fit TRBD2. The CDR3 is 15 amino acids. V lost 8 bases, J lost 3 bases, and 6 bases stayed unmatched. The chain's CDR3 is CASGGTSGIEETQYF. The CDR3 DNA sequence: TGTGCCAGCGGGGGGACTAGCGGGATAGAAGAGACCCAGTACTTC.

This clonotype was detected only a few times. This sequence joins TRBV27 and TRBJ2-5; TRBD1 might be the D (6 bases). The germline V gene has CDR1 MNHEY and CDR2 SMNVEV (reference sequence). Trimming took 0 bases from V and 7 from J, leaving 15 bases between them. CDR3 length: 15 residues. Here the CDR3 DNA reads TGTGCCAGCAGTTTATCGGCCCAGGGGAGTATGACCCAGTACTTC. Protein product: CASSLSAQGSMTQYF.

The genes are TRBV7-2 and TRBJ1-2; 10 positions match TRBD1. CDR1 and CDR2 from the germline V gene are SGHTA and FQGNSA. The CDR3 is 15 amino acids. Trimming removed 1 base from V and 5 bases from J; junction bases left unmatched: 4. The CDR3 nucleotides are TGTGCCAGCAGCTTAGGACAGGGGGCCAGGTATGGCTACACCTTC. Residues: CASSLGQGARYGYTF.

The V gene is TRBV28, the J gene TRBJ2-1; 8 nucleotides line up with TRBD2. The ends lost 5 bases at V and 15 bases at J; junction bases unmatched: 18. CDR3 size: 15 residues. Germline CDR1 is MDHEN and CDR2 is SYDVKM. CDR3: CASSPHAGGAQVRFF. The CDR3 DNA sequence: TGTGCCAGCAGTCCCCATGCCGGGGGGGCTCAGGTTCGGTTCTTC. Looking up the rest from reference TRBV28 and TRBJ2-1 gives the full variable domain: DVKVTQSSRYLVKRTGEKVFLECVQDMDHENMFWYRQDPGLGLRLIYFSYDVKMKEKGDIPEGYSVSREKKERFSLILESASTNQTSMYLCASSPHAGGAQVRFFGPGTRLTVL.

The gene calls are TRBV7-9 and TRBJ2-7, with a weak D call TRBD2 (6 bases). V was trimmed by 3 bases and J by 4 bases, leaving 13 bases between them. Germline-derived CDR1 and CDR2 are SEHNR and FQNEAQ (reference sequence). This CDR3 spans 14 amino acids. The CDR3 spells CASSFASASYEQYF. The CDR3 nucleotides are TGTGCCAGCAGCTTCGCTAGCGCCTCGTACGAGCAGTACTTC.